Following are 5 T cell receptor beta chains from one sample sequenced in a study of T-cell memory formation after mild COVID-19. TCRdb used MiXCR to reprocess the 5' RACE reads, holding one entry per CDR3 protein. Of about 400,000 distinct CDR3 sequences in the sample, around 22% were seen once. Sequenced input: PBMCs or a T cell subset sorted from them (not recorded which). The receptors come from an adult woman who had mild COVID-19 (a few samples of this study predate the infection). Cell type and time point are not known.

The chain joins TRBV7-2 to TRBJ2-7, with TRBD2 identical over 10 bases. The V and J ends lost 10 bases and 7 bases, in that order; junction bases with no gene match: 10. Germline CDR1 SGHTA, CDR2 FQGNSA. This CDR3 region has 13 residues. CDR3 in DNA: TGTGCCACCGCGAGCGGGAGGGAGAGGGAGCAGTACTTC. This codes for CATASGREREQYF.

This clonotype was seen more than once but under ten times. The CDR3 here is CASSSWTGYKNTEAFF. CDR3 in DNA: TGTGCCAGCAGCTCTTGGACAGGGTATAAGAACACTGAAGCTTTCTTT. This chain connects TRBV12-3 or TRBV12-4 to TRBJ1-1; 8 bases fit TRBD1. This CDR3 has 16 residues. After removal of 6 bases from V and 1 base from J, the junction contained 10 bases not matched to a gene.

The chain employs TRBV20-1 and TRBJ2-3, with D tentatively TRBD2 (5 bases). The CDR3 consists of 16 residues. Trimming cost V 1 base and J 4 bases, with 18 bases left between them. Germline V gives CDR1 DFQATT, CDR2 SNEGSKA (reference sequence). The CDR3 DNA reads TGCAGTGCTAGAGTGGTAGGTGGGAGCCGCCCAGATACGCAGTATTTT. It yields the protein CSARVVGGSRPDTQYF.

This rearrangement joins TRBV7-2 to TRBJ2-5, with D possibly being TRBD2 (5 bases). Germline CDR1 is SGHTA and CDR2 is FQGNSA. The germline V and J ends were trimmed by 5 bases and 3 bases, with 13 bases remaining between them. The CDR3 has 14 residues. The CDR3 sequence: CASSRRTGEETQYF. The DNA for the CDR3 is TGTGCCAGCAGCCGCCGGACTGGAGAAGAGACCCAGTACTTC.

This clonotype was seen only a few times. The rearrangement links TRBV7-9 to TRBJ2-1; TRBD1 is a possible D gene (5 bases). V was trimmed by 2 bases and J by 4 bases, leaving 12 bases between them. Germline V gives CDR1 SEHNR, CDR2 FQNEAQ (reference sequence). The CDR3 length is 15 residues. CDR3 protein: CASSLRAQVYNEQFF. Here the CDR3 DNA reads TGTGCCAGCAGCTTAAGGGCACAGGTGTACAATGAGCAGTTCTTC.